This TCR beta chain emerged from a study of T cells in Graves' hyperthyroidism and ophthalmopathy. Across the whole study: Peripheral blood was obtained at initial diagnosis, preceding any treatment. Study-level findings and limits: Most thyroid-expanded clonotypes above 0.001 were also found in blood.

RNA transcripts gave rise to amplified TCR beta CDR3 regions. The HTBI primer set was used in a first-round RT-PCR of the TCR CDR3. TCRdb reanalysed the multiplex PCR reads using MiXCR and keeps one entry per CDR3 protein. This table has about 560,000 distinct CDR3 sequences, approximately 15% appearing once. This clonotype was picked up many times. Its cognate antigen is unknown. Trimming pared 6 bases from V and 7 bases from J, leaving 21 bases between. This CDR3 is 15 amino acids long. Looked up from germline, CDR1 is MNHNS and CDR2 is SASEGT. Uncontrolled infection, other autoimmune disease, pregnancy or lactation led to exclusion. The study based diagnoses on clinical symptoms, serum thyroxine and TRAb, thyroid ultrasound and orbital computed tomography.

The material sequenced was blood. The rearrangement joins TRBV6-1 to TRBJ1-2, with D possibly matching TRBD1 (5 bases). This TCR came from a woman aged 18-29 years with Graves' hyperthyroidism. The CDR3 nucleotides read TGTGCCAGCAGCCCCGACATGCCCCGAGGGGTTGGCTACACCTTC. As protein: CASSPDMPRGVGYTF.